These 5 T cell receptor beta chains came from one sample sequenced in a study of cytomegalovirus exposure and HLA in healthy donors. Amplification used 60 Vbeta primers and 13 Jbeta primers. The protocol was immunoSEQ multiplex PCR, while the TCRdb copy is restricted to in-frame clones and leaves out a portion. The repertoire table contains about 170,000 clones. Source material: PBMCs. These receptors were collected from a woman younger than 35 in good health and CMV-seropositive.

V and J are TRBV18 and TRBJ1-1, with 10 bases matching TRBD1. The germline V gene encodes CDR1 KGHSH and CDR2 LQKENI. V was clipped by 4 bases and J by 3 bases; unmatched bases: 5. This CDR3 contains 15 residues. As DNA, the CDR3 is TGTGCCAGCTCACGCCGACAGGGGGCAGACACTGAAGCTTTCTTT. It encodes CASSRRQGADTEAFF.

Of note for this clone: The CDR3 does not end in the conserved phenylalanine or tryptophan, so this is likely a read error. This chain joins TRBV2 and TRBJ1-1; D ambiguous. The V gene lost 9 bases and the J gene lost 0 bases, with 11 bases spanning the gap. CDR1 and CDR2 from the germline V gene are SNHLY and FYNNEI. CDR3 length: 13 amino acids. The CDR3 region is CASSTQMNTEAFC. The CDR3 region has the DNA TGTGCCAGTAGTACACAGATGAACACTGAAGCTTTCTGT.

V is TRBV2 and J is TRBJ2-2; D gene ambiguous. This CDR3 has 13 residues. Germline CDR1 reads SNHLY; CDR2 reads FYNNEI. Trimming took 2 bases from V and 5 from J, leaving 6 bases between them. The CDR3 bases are TGTGCCAGCAGTGAAACCCTAACCGGGGAGCTGTTTTTT. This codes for CASSETLTGELFF.

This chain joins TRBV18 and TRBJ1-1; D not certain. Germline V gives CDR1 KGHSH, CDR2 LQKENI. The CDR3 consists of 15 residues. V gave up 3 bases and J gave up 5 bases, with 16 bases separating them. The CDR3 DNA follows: TGTGCCAGCTCACCCTCTTCATCCTCGGTTACTGAAGCTTTCTTT. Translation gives CASSPSSSSVTEAFF.

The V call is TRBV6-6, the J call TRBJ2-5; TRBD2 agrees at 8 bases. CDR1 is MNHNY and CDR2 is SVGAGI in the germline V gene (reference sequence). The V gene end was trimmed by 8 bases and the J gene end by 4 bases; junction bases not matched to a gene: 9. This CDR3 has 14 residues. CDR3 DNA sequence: TGTGCCAGCGGTGGAGCGGGGGTGAGAGAGACCCAGTACTTC. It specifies CASGGAGVRETQYF.